These 10 T cell receptor beta chains share one sample of origin, sequenced in a study of cytomegalovirus exposure and HLA in healthy donors. The PCR employed 60 Vbeta primers together with 13 Jbeta primers. Generated by immunoSEQ multiplex PCR, the TCRdb table keeps only in-frame clones and is missing some. This table has under 130,000 clones, 13% to 15% appearing once. The sequenced sample consisted of PBMCs. Receptors originate from a female donor in good health and CMV-seronegative.

DNA for the CDR3: TGTGCCAGCAGCTTAGTTCGGGGGTGGCAGGAGCGAAACTACGAGCAGTACTTC. It specifies CASSLVRGWQERNYEQYF. The rearrangement uses TRBV7-9 and TRBJ2-7, with TRBD2 as a possible D gene (6 bases). With 1 base removed from V and 3 bases from J, the gap between germline ends came to 22 bases. Germline CDR1 is SEHNR and CDR2 is FQNEAQ (reference sequence). This CDR3 is 18 amino acids long.

The rearrangement links TRBV29-1 to TRBJ2-5; TRBD1 matches 9 bases. The J call is doubtful: the DNA matches TRBJ2-7 better. Per germline, CDR1 SQVTM and CDR2 ANQGSEA. The CDR3 totals 14 residues. The CDR3 region has the DNA TGCAGCGTCCGTGGGGACAGGGCATCCTACGAGCAGTACTTC. Translating gives CSVRGDRASYEQYF.

This clone was seen a single time. The chain links TRBV30 to TRBJ2-3, with 8 bases that match TRBD2. The CDR3 contains 15 residues. The V and J ends lost 2 bases and 5 bases, in that order; junction bases with no gene match: 9. Germline loops: CDR1 GTSNPN, CDR2 SVGIG (reference sequence). The CDR3 reads CAWSPGLGEGDTQYF. For the CDR3, the DNA is TGTGCCTGGAGTCCGGGACTAGGAGAGGGAGATACGCAGTATTTT.

This chain connects TRBV7-9 to TRBJ1-2; D ambiguous. This CDR3 contains 13 residues. In germline, CDR1 is SEHNR, CDR2 FQNEAQ (reference sequence). Trimming removed 5 bases at V and 2 bases at J, with 9 bases between. The DNA of the CDR3 is TGTGCCAGCAGCCCCACGGAGAACTATGGCTACACCTTC. Translated, it gives CASSPTENYGYTF.

The rearrangement links TRBV6-1 to TRBJ2-7, with 14 bases matching TRBD2. Germline loops: CDR1 MNHNS, CDR2 SASEGT. The J segment lost 6 bases and the V segment lost 3 bases, leaving 13 bases of the junction unmatched. This CDR3 is 18 amino acids long. CDR3 protein: CASSERELHGLAGGEQYF. CDR3 nucleotides: TGTGCCAGCAGTGAGCGGGAGCTCCACGGACTAGCGGGAGGCGAGCAGTACTTC.

This clone was observed a few times. The rearrangement joins TRBV6-1 to TRBJ2-1, with 15 bases identical to TRBD2. J lost 7 bases, V lost 3 bases, and 10 bases had no gene match. Germline V gene sequence: CDR1 MNHNS, CDR2 SASEGT. The CDR3 is made up of 18 amino acids. The CDR3 DNA reads as TGTGCCAGCAGTGAGTTCCCTCCGGGACTAGCGGGGGGTAATGAGCAGTTCTTC. Protein product: CASSEFPPGLAGGNEQFF.

The rearrangement links TRBV7-9 to TRBJ2-7; 12 bases line up with TRBD1. Per germline, CDR1 SEHNR and CDR2 FQNEAQ (reference sequence). This CDR3 has 17 amino acids. Unmatched junction bases numbered 12, after V lost 5 bases and J lost 4 bases. The CDR3 coding sequence is TGTGCCAGCAGCCCGACTCCCGGGACAGGGGGCGAGTACGAGCAGTACTTC. This translates into CASSPTPGTGGEYEQYF.

V and J are TRBV28 and TRBJ1-2; D remains ambiguous. The CDR3 has 11 amino acids. Trimming stripped 8 bases from V and 8 bases from J, with 12 bases between. CDR1 is MDHEN and CDR2 is SYDVKM in the germline V gene. The CDR3 region has the DNA TGTGCCAGCGGATCCCAGGCAGGCTACACCTTC. Residues: CASGSQAGYTF.

There are a few counts of this clone. The chain links TRBV4-2 to TRBJ1-2, with TRBD1 as a possible D gene (6 bases). The V end lost 3 bases, the J end lost 7 bases, and 12 bases lay between the germline ends. The CDR3 length is 13 residues. Germline CDR1 LGHNA, CDR2 YNFKEQ. The CDR3, as DNA: TGTGCCAGCAGCCAGGACAGTTCCAGTGGCTACACCTTC. Translating it yields CASSQDSSSGYTF.

The gene calls are TRBV28 and TRBJ2-7; 7 bases line up with TRBD2. The germline V gene has CDR1 MDHEN and CDR2 SYDVKM. The J segment lost 3 bases and the V segment lost 8 bases, leaving 4 bases of the junction unmatched. CDR3 length equals 12 residues. The CDR3 here is CASRPGGYEQYF. The CDR3 DNA sequence: TGTGCCAGCCGGCCGGGGGGCTACGAGCAGTACTTC.